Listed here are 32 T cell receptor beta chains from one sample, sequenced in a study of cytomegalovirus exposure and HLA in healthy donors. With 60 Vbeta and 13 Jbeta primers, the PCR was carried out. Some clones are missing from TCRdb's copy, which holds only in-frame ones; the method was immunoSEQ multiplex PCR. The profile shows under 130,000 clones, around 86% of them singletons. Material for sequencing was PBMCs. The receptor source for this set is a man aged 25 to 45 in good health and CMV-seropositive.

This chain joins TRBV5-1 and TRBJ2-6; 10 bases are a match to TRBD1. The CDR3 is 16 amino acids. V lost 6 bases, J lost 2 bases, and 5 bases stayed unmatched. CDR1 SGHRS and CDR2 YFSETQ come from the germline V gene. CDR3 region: CASNRDRGPGANVLTF. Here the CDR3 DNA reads TGCGCCAGCAACCGGGACAGGGGACCTGGGGCCAACGTCCTGACTTTC. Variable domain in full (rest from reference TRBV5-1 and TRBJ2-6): KAGVTQTPRYLIKTRGQQVTLSCSPISGHRSVSWYQQTPGQGLQFLFEYFSETQRNKGNFPGRFSGRQFSNSRSEMNVSTLELGDSALYLCASNRDRGPGANVLTFGAGSRLTVL.

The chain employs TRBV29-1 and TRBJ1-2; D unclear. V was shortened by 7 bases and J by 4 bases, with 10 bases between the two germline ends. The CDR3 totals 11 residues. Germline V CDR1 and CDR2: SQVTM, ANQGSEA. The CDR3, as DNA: TGCAGCGGTATGTGGCTCTATGGCTACACCTTC. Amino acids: CSGMWLYGYTF.

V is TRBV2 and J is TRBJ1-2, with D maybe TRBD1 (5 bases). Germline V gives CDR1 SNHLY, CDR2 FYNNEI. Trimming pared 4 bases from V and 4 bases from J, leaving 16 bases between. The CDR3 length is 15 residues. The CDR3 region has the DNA TGTGCCAGCAGTGTTGAGTCAGGGTATACCTATGGCTACACCTTC. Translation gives CASSVESGYTYGYTF.

The CDR3 here is CASSLRGLAGGPVIQETQYF. The CDR3 nucleotides are TGTGCCAGCAGCCTCCGTGGGCTAGCGGGGGGGCCGGTGATCCAAGAGACCCAGTACTTC. V usage is TRBV5-4 and J usage is TRBJ2-5, with 12 bases fitting TRBD2. J lost 1 base, V lost 4 bases, and 17 bases had no gene match. Germline assignment: CDR1 SGHNT and CDR2 YYREEE (reference sequence). This CDR3 comprises 20 residues.

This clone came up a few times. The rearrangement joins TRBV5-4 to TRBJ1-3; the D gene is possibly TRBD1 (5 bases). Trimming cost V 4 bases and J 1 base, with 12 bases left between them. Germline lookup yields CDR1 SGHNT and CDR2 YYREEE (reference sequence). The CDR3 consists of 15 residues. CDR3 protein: CASSPSGGSGNTIYF. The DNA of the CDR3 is TGTGCCAGCAGCCCCTCGGGGGGGTCTGGAAACACCATATATTTT.

Here the CDR3 reads CASSQGIGQGYGANVLTF. The CDR3 DNA is TGTGCCAGCAGCCAGGGAATAGGACAGGGCTATGGGGCCAACGTCCTGACTTTC. The chain uses TRBV14 and TRBJ2-6; TRBD1 agrees at 8 bases. CDR1 SGHDN and CDR2 FVKESK come from the germline V gene. Germline trimming cut 3 bases from V and 3 bases from J; bases unmatched to any gene: 10. There are 18 residues in the CDR3.

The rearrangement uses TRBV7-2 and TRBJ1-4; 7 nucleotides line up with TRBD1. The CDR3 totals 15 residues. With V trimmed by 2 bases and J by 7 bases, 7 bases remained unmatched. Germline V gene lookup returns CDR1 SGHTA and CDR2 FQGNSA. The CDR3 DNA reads TGTGCCAGCAGCTTAAGTGCGACAGGGCCTGAAAAACTGTTTTTT. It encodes CASSLSATGPEKLFF. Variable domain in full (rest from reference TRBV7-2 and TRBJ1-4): GAGVSQSPSNKVTEKGKDVELRCDPISGHTALYWYRQSLGQGLEFLIYFQGNSAPDKSGLPSDRFSAERTGGSVSTLTIQRTQQEDSAVYLCASSLSATGPEKLFFGSGTQLSVL.

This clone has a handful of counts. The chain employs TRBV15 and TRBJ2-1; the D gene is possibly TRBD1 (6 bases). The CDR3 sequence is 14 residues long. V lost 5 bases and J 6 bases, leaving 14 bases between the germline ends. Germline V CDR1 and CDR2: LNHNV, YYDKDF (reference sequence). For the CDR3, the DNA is TGTGCCACCAGCGTCGAACAGGGCGGCAATGAGCAGTTCTTC. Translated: CATSVEQGGNEQFF.

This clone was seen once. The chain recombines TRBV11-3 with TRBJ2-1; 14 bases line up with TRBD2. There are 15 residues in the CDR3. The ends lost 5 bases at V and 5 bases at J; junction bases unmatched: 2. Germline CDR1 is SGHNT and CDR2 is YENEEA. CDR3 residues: CASSRLAGGHNEQFF. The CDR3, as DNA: TGTGCCAGCAGCCGACTAGCGGGGGGGCACAATGAGCAGTTCTTC.

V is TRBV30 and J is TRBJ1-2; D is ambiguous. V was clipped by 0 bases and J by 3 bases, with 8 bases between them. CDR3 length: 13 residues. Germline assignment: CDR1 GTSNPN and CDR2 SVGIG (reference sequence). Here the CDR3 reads CAWSVGRHYGYTF. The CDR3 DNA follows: TGTGCCTGGAGTGTGGGGAGGCACTATGGCTACACCTTC. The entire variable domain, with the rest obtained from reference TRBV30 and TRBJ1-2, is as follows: SQTIHQWPATLVQPVGSPLSLECTVEGTSNPNLYWYRQAAGRGLQLLFYSVGIGQISSEVPQNLSASRPQDRQFILSSKKLLLSDSGFYLCAWSVGRHYGYTFGSGTRLTVV.

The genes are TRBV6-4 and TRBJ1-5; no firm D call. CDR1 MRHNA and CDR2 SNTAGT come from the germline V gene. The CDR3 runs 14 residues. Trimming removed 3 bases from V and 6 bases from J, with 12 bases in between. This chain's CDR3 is CASSEDSSGQPQHF. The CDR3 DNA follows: TGTGCCAGCAGTGAGGATTCATCGGGTCAGCCCCAGCATTTT.

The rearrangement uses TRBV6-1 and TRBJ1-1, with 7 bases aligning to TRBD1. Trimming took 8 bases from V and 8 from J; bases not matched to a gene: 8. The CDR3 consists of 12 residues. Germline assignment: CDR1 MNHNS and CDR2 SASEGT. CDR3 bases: TGTGCCAGCGAGGGGGCGCGGCCGGAAGCTTTCTTT. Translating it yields CASEGARPEAFF.

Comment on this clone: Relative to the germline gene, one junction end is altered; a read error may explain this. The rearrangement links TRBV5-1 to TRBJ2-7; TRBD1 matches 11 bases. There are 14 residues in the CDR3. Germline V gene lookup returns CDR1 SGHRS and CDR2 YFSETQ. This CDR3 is CASSAGTGGPSPNF. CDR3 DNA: TGCGCCAGCAGCGCGGGGACAGGGGGGCCTAGTCCGAACTTC.

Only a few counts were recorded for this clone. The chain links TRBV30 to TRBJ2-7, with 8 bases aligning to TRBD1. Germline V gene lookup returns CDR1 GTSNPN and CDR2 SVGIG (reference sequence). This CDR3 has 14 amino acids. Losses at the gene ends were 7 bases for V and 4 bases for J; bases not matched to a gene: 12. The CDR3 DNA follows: TGTGCCTCACAAATCGGGACAGGTCATTACGAGCAGTACTTC. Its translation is CASQIGTGHYEQYF. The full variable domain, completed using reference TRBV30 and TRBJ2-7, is SQTIHQWPATLVQPVGSPLSLECTVEGTSNPNLYWYRQAAGRGLQLLFYSVGIGQISSEVPQNLSASRPQDRQFILSSKKLLLSDSGFYLCASQIGTGHYEQYFGPGTRLTVT.

For the CDR3, the DNA is TGTGCCAGCAGCTTGACGGGCAGGGGAGAGACCCAGTACTTC. It specifies CASSLTGRGETQYF. This chain uses TRBV5-4 with TRBJ2-5; TRBD1 is a possible D gene (6 bases). The CDR3 is 14 amino acids. V was cut by 1 base and J by 4 bases, with 11 bases left in between. Germline CDR1 and CDR2: SGHNT and YYREEE (reference sequence).

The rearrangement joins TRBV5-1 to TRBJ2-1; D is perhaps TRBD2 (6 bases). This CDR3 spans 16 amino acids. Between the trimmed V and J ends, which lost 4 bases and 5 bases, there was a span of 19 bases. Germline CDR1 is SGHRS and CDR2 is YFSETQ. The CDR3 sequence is CASSPPWGTGDNEQFF. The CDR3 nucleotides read TGCGCCAGCAGCCCGCCCTGGGGGACGGGGGACAATGAGCAGTTCTTC.

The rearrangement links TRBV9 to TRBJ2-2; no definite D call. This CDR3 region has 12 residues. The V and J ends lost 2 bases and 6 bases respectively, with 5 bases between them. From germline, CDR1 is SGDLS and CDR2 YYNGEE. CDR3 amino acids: CASSVRAGELFF. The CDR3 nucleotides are TGTGCCAGCAGCGTCCGAGCCGGGGAGCTGTTTTTT.

CDR3 protein: CASSSGTGYYEQYF. The CDR3 DNA sequence: TGTGCCAGCAGCTCCGGGACAGGGTACTACGAGCAGTACTTC. J is TRBJ2-7 and V is TRBV5-6, with 9 bases matching TRBD1. With V trimmed by 3 bases and J by 3 bases, 4 bases remained unmatched. The CDR3 has 14 residues. Per the germline V gene, CDR1 is SGHDT and CDR2 is YYEEEE.

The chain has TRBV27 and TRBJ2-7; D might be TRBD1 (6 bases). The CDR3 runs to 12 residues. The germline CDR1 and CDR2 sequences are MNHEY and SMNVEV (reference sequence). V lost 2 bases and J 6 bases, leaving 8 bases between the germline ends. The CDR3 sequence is CASSLQGSEQYF. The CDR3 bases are TGTGCCAGCAGTTTACAGGGGTCCGAGCAGTACTTC.

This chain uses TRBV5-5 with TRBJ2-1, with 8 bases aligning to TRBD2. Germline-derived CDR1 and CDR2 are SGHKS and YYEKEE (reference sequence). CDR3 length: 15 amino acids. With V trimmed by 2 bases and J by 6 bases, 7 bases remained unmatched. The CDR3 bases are TGTGCCAGCAGCTTTGGGCGGGGGGCCGGCAATGAGCAGTTCTTC. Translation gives CASSFGRGAGNEQFF.

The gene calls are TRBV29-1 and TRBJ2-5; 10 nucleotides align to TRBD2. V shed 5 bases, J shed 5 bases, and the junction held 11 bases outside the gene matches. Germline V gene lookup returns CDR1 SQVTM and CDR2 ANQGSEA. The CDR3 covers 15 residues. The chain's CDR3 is CSVRGSGGAKETQYF. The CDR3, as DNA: TGCAGCGTTAGGGGGAGCGGGGGGGCCAAGGAGACCCAGTACTTC.

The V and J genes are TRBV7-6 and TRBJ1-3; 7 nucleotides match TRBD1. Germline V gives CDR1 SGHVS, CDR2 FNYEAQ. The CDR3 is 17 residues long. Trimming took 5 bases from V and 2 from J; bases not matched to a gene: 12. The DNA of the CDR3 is TGTGCCAGCAGCGGAGGTGGGACAGCCAACACTGGAAACACCATATATTTT. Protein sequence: CASSGGGTANTGNTIYF.

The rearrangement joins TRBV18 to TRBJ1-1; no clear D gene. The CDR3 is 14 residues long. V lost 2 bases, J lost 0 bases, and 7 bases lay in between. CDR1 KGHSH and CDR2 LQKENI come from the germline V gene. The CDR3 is CASSPNGLNTEAFF. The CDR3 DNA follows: TGTGCCAGCTCACCAAATGGGCTGAACACTGAAGCTTTCTTT. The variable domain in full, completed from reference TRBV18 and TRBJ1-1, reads NAGVMQNPRHLVRRRGQEARLRCSPMKGHSHVYWYRQLPEEGLKFMVYLQKENIIDESGMPKERFSAEFPKEGPSILRIQQVVRGDSAAYFCASSPNGLNTEAFFGQGTRLTVV.

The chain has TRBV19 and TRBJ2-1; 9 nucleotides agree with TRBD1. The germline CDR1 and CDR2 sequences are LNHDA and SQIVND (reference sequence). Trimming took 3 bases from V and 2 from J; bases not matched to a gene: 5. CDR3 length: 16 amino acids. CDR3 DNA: TGTGCCAGTAGTATGTACAGGGGGCAGGCCTACAATGAGCAGTTCTTC. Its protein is CASSMYRGQAYNEQFF.

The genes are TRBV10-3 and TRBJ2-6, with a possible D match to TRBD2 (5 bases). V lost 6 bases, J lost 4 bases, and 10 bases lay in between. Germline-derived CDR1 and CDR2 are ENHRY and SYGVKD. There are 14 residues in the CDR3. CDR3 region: CAIRDSTGANVLTF. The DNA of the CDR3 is TGTGCCATCAGGGACTCAACCGGGGCCAACGTCCTGACTTTC.

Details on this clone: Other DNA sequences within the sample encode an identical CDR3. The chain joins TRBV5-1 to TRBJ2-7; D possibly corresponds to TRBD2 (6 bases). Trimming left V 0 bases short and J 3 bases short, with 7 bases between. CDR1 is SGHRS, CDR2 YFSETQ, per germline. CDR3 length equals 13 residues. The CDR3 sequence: CASSLDGGYEQYF. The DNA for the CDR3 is TGCGCCAGCAGCTTGGACGGGGGCTACGAGCAGTACTTC.

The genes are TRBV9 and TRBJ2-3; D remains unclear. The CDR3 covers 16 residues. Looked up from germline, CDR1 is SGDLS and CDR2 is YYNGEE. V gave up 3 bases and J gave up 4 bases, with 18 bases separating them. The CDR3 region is CASSDPLDSASDTQYF. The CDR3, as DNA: TGTGCCAGCAGCGATCCACTTGACTCGGCTTCAGATACGCAGTATTTT.

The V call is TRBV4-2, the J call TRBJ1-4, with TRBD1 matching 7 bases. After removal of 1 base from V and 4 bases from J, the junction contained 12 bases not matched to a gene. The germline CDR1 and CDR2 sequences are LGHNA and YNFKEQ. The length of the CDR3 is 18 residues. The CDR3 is CASSQVADRAFVNEKLFF. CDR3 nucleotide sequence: TGTGCCAGCAGCCAAGTCGCCGACAGGGCATTTGTTAATGAAAAACTGTTTTTT.

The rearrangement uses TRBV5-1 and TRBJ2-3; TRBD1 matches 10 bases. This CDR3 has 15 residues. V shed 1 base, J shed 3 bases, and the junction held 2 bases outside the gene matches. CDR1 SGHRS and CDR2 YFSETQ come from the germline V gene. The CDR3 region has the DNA TGCGCCAGCAGCTTGATGGGACAGGGGACAGATACGCAGTATTTT. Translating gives CASSLMGQGTDTQYF.

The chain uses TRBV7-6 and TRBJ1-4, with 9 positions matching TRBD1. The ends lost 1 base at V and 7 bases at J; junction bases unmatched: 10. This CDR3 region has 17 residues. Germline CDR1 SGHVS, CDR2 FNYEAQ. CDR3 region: CASSLGGTGSLGEKLFF. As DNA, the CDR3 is TGTGCCAGCAGCTTAGGTGGGACAGGGTCGCTCGGTGAAAAACTGTTTTTT. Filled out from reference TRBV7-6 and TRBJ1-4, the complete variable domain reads GAGVSQSPRYKVTKRGQDVALRCDPISGHVSLYWYRQALGQGPEFLTYFNYEAQQDKSGLPNDRFSAERPEGSISTLTIQRTEQRDSAMYRCASSLGGTGSLGEKLFFGSGTQLSVL.

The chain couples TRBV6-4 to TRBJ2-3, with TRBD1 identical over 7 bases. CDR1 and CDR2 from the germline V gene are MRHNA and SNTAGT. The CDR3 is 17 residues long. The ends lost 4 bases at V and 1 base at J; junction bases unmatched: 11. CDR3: CASSVSSRQGRTDTQYF. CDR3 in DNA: TGTGCCAGCAGTGTCTCATCCAGACAGGGACGCACAGATACGCAGTATTTT.

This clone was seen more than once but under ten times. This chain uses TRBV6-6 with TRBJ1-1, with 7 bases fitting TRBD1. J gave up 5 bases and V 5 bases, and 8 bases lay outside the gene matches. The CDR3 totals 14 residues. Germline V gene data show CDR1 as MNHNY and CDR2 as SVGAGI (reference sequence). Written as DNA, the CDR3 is TGTGCCAGCAGTCTTCAACAGGGGTGGACTGAAGCTTTCTTT. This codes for CASSLQQGWTEAFF.